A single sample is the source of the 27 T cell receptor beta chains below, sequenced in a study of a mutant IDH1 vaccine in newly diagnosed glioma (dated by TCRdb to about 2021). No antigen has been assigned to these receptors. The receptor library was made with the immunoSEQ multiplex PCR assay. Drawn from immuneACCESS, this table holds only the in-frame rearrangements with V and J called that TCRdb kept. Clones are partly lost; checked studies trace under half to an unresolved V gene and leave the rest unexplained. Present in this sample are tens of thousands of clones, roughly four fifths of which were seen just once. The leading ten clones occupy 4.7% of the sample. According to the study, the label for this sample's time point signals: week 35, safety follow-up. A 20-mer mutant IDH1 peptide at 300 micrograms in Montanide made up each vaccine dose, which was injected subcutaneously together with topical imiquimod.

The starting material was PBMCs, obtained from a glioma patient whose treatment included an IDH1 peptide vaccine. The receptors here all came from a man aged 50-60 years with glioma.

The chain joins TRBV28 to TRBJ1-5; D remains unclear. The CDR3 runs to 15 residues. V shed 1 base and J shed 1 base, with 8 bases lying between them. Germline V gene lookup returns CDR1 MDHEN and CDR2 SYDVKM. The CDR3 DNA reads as TGTGCCAGCAGTTTATCTCTGGGCAGCAATCAGCCCCAGCATTTT. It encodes CASSLSLGSNQPQHF.

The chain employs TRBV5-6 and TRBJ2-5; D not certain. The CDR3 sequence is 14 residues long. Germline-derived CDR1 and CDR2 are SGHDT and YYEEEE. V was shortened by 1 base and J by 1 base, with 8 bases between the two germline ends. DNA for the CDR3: TGTGCCAGCAGCTTGACCGCTTTCCAAGAGACCCAGTACTTC. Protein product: CASSLTAFQETQYF.

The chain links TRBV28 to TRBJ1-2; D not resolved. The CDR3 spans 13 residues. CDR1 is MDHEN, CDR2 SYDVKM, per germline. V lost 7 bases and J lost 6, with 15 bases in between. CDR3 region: CASIPSGRDGYTF. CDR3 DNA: TGTGCCAGCATTCCTTCCGGGAGGGATGGCTACACCTTC.

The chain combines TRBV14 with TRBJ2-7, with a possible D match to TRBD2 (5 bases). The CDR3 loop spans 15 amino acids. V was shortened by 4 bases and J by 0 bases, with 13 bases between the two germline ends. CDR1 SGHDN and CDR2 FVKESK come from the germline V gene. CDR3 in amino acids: CASSRGAFSSYEQYF. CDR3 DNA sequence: TGTGCCAGCAGCCGGGGAGCTTTTAGCTCCTACGAGCAGTACTTC.

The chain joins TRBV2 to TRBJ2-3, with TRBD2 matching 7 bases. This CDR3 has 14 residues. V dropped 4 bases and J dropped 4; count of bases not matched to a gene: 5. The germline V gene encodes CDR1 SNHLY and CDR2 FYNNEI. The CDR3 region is CASSGLARADTQYF. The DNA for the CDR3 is TGTGCCAGCAGTGGACTAGCTCGGGCAGATACGCAGTATTTT.

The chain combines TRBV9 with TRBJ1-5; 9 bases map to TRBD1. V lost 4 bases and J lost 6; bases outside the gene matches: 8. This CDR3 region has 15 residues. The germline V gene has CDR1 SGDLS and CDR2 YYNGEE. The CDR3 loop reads CASSPGQGSAQPQHF. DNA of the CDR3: TGTGCCAGCAGCCCCGGACAGGGGAGTGCTCAGCCCCAGCATTTT.

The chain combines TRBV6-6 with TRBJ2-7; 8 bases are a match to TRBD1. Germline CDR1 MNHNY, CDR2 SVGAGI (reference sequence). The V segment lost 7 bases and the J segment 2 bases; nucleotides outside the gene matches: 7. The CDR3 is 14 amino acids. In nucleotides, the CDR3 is TGTGCCAGCAACCTCCGGGACAGGCCCTACGAGCAGTACTTC. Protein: CASNLRDRPYEQYF.

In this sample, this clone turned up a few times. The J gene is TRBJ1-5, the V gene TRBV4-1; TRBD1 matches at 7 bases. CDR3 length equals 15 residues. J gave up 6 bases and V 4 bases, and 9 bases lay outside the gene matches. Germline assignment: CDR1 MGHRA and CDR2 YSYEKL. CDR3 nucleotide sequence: TGCGCCAGCAGCCGACACAGGGGAGACGGTCAGCCCCAGCATTTT. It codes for CASSRHRGDGQPQHF.

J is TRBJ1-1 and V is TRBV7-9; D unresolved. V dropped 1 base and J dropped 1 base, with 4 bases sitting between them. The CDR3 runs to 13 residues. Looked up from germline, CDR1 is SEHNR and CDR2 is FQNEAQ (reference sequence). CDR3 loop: CASSLVTNTEAFF. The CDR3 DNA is TGTGCCAGCAGCTTAGTAACGAACACTGAAGCTTTCTTT.

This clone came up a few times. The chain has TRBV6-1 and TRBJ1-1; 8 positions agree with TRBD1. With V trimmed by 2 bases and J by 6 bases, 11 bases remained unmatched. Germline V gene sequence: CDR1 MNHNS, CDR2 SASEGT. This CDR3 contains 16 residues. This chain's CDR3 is CASSESDRGDLPEAFF. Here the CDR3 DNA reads TGTGCCAGCAGTGAATCCGACAGGGGTGATCTCCCTGAAGCTTTCTTT.

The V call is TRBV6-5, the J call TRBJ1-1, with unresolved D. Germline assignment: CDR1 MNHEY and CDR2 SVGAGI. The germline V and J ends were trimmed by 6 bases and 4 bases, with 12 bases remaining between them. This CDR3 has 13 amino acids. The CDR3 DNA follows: TGTGCCAGCAGCCCACCGGTGGGCACTGAAGCTTTCTTT. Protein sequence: CASSPPVGTEAFF.

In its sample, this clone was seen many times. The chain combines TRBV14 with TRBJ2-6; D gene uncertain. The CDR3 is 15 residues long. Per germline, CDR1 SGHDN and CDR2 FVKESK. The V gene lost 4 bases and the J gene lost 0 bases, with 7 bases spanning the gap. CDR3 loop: CASSPIISGANVLTF. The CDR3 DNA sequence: TGTGCCAGCAGCCCAATCATCTCTGGGGCCAACGTCCTGACTTTC.

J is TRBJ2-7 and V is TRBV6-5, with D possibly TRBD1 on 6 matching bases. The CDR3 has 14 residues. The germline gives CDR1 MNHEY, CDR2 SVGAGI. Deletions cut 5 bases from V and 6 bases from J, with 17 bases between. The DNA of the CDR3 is TGTGCCAGCAGTGTCCGGGACAAAATTCGCGAGCAGTACTTC. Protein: CASSVRDKIREQYF.

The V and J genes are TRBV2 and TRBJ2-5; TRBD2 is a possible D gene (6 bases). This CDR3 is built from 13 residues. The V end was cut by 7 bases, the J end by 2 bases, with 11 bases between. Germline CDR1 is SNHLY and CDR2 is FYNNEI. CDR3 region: CASMGTGQETQYF. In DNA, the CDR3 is TGTGCCAGCATGGGGACTGGGCAAGAGACCCAGTACTTC.

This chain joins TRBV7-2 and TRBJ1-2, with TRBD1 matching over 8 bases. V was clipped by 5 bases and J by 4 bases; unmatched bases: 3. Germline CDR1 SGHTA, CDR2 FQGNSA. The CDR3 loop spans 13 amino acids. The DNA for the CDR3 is TGTGCCAGCAGCCGACAGGGGTTCTATGGCTACACCTTC. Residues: CASSRQGFYGYTF.

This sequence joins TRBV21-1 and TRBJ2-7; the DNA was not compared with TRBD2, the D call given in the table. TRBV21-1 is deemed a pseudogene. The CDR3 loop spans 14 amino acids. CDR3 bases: TGTGCCAGCAGCAAAGAGCGGCCTGTTTACGAGCAGTACTTC. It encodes CASSKERPVYEQYF.

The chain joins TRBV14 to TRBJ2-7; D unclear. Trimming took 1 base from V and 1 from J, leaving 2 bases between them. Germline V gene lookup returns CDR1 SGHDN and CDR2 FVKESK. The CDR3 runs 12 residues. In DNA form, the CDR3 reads TGTGCCAGCAGCCAAGTATCCTACGAGCAGTACTTC. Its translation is CASSQVSYEQYF.

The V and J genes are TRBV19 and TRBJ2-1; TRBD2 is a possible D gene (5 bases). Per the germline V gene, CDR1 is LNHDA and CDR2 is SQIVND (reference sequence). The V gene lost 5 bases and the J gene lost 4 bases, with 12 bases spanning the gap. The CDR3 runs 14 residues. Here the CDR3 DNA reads TGTGCCAGTAGTCCGAGCGGAGGATACAATGAGCAGTTCTTC. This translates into CASSPSGGYNEQFF.

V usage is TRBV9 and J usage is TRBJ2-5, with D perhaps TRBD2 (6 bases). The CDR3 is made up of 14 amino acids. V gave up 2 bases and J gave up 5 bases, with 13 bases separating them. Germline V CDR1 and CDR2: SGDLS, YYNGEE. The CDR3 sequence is CASSVSGGMETQYF. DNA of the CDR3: TGTGCCAGCAGCGTCTCCGGGGGTATGGAGACCCAGTACTTC.

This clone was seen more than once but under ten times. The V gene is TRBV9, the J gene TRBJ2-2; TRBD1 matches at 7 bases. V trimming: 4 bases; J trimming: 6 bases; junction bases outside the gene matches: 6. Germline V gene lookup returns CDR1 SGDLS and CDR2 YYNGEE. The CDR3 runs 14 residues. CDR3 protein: CASSPLTGAGELFF. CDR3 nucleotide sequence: TGTGCCAGCAGCCCTCTCACAGGGGCCGGGGAGCTGTTTTTT.

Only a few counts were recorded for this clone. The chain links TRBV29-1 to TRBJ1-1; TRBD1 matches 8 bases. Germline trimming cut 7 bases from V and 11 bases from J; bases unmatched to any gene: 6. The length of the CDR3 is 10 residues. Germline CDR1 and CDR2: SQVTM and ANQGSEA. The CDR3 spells CSAQTGEAFF. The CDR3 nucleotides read TGCAGCGCTCAGACAGGGGAGGCTTTCTTT.

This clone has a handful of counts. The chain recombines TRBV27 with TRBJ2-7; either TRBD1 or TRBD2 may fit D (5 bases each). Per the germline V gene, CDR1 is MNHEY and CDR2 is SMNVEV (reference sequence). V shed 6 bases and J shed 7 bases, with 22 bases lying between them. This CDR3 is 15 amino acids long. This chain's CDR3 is CASSLSGPLSSEQYF. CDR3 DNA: TGTGCCAGCAGCCTTTCGGGGCCCCTAAGCTCTGAGCAGTACTTC.

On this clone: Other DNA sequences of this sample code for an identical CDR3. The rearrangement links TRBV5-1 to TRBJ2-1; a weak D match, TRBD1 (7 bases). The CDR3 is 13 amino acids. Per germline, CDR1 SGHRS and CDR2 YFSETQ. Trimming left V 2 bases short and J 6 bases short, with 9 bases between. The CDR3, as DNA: TGCGCCAGCAGCTTTCAGGGGGGCAATGAGCAGTTCTTC. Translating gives CASSFQGGNEQFF.

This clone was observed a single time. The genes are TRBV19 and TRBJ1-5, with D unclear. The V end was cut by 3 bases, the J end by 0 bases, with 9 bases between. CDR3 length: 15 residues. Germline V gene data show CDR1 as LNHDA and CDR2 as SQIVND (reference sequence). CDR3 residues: CASSIVPDSNQPQHF. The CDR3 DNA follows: TGTGCCAGTAGTATCGTCCCGGATAGCAATCAGCCCCAGCATTTT.

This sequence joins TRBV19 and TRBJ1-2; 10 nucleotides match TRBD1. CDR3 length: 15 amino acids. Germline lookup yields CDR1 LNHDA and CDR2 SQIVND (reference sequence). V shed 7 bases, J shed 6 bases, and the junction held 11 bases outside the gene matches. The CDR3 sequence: CASTLDRGHQNGYTF. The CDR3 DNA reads TGTGCCAGTACCCTCGACAGGGGGCACCAAAATGGCTACACCTTC.

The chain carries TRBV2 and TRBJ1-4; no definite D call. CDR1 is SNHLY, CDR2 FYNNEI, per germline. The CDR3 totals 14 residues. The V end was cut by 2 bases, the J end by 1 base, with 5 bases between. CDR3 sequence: CASSERVTNEKLFF. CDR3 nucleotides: TGTGCCAGCAGTGAACGGGTAACTAATGAAAAACTGTTTTTT.

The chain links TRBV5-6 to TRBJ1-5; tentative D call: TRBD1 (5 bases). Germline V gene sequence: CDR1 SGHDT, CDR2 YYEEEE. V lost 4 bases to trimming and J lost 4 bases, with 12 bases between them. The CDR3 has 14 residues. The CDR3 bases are TGTGCCAGCAGCGTGTTGGGGCTTAATCAGCCCCAGCATTTT. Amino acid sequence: CASSVLGLNQPQHF.